The subject of this entry is one TCR beta chain. No antigen is known for it. Qualities for individual bases were not recorded, and no much larger clone is one base off. The data were obtained in a study of cytomegalovirus exposure and HLA in healthy donors (TCRdb year 2017). As for the study more broadly: According to a later analysis, one platform produced both the roughly 110 validation repertoires and the roughly 640 repertoires of the first cohort. The study aimed to test whether cataloging public T cell receptors could reveal signatures of past pathogen exposure. In addition to the first cohort of 666 subjects, a separate validation cohort of approximately 130 different subjects was used. To predict cytomegalovirus infection status, the study brought together high-throughput TCR immunosequencing, statistical association of individual TCRs with disease status, and machine learning. Beyond this particular receptor, the publication reports: A later analysis had no HLA typing for the validation cohort, so co-occurrence there was scored across all 110 or so repertoires. The classifier was reported to diagnose cytomegalovirus status with high specificity and sensitivity in both the original and validation cohorts. Of the cluster scores, roughly 95% were above 0 in a later analysis, which found that TCRs clustered in the first cohort also tended to co-occur in the 95 to 150 validation repertoires. In vitro tests confirmed that a few of the cytomegalovirus-associated TCR beta chains recognize cytomegalovirus antigens. In the study, roughly 160 TCR beta chains were listed as associated with cytomegalovirus. The authors suggested that the approach could potentially be extended to other disease states and immunological phenotypes. Across donors, most TCR sequences were observed very rarely, whereas some public TCRs were present in many individuals.

Separate from the roughly 650-subject first cohort, the validation cohort of 120 subjects was the group to which the donors belonged. V is pared back by 2 bases and J by 5 bases, with 14 bases lying between the germline termini. The germline V gene gives CDR1 as SGHRS and CDR2 as YFSETQ. The CDR3 covers 15 residues, taking in both the cysteine and the phenylalanine. The read is trimmed to its CDR3 DNA, 45 bases read in frame from base 1. Library preparation employed the immunoSEQ multiplex PCR assay. The published analysis was carried out like this. To diagnose cytomegalovirus status from the catalog of TCR beta chain sequences, a statistical classification framework was built. What TCRdb holds here is the immuneACCESS table cut down to in-frame rearrangements. Part of the clones is not present; checked against another copy, under half of the missing clones reflect an unresolved V gene, and the others are unexplained. The V and J calls and clone size are taken from that table; D and trimming were inferred from the DNA. Present in this sample are about 200,000 clones, around 86% of which were seen just once. Approximately 2% of the sample belongs to the ten largest clones.

This receptor was obtained from a young woman in good health and CMV-seropositive. The sample consisted of PBMCs. This chain is built from TRBV5-1 and TRBJ2-1; perhaps TRBD1 is the D gene, with 6 bases matching. The CDR3 region has the sequence CASSLTGLIHNEQFF. The DNA reads TGCGCCAGCAGCTTAACAGGGCTAATACACAATGAGCAGTTCTTC.